One and the same sample provided the 25 T cell receptor beta chains below, sequenced in a study of cytomegalovirus exposure and HLA in healthy donors. In the PCR, 60 Vbeta and 13 Jbeta primers were used. TCRdb's copy holds only in-frame clones and misses some; the assay was immunoSEQ multiplex PCR. The sample lists fewer than 85,000 clones, approximately 79% occurring once. What was sequenced was PBMCs. These receptors were collected from a woman aged 35 to 49 in good health and CMV-seropositive.

This clone has only one observation. The junction differs from germline at one of its ends, possibly a read error. The rearrangement joins TRBV13 to TRBJ1-6; 11 positions agree with TRBD1. This CDR3 is built from 14 residues. The germline V gene encodes CDR1 PRHDT and CDR2 FYEKMQ (reference sequence). DNA for the CDR3: TGTGCCAGCAGCACCGGGACAGGGGGGTCACCCCTCAACTTT. Translated: CASSTGTGGSPLNF. Full variable domain (missing parts from reference TRBV13 and TRBJ1-6): AAGVIQSPRHLIKEKRETATLKCYPIPRHDTVYWYQQGPGQDPQFLISFYEKMQSDKGSIPDRFSAQQFSDYHSELNMSSLELGDSALYFCASSTGTGGSPLNFGNGTRLTVT.

V gene TRBV21-1 combines with J gene TRBJ2-3; the table's D call, TRBD2, was not checked against the DNA. TRBV21-1 is reported as a pseudogene. The CDR3 runs to 14 residues. In DNA, the CDR3 is TGTGCCAGCAGCAAAGGACTAGCGGGAGATACGCAGTATTTT. It is translated as CASSKGLAGDTQYF.

This rearrangement joins TRBV10-3 to TRBJ2-5; possible D gene TRBD2, 6 bases. The CDR3 length is 13 residues. V was pared by 9 bases and J by 1 base, with 12 bases between. Germline loops: CDR1 ENHRY, CDR2 SYGVKD. In DNA form, the CDR3 reads TGTGCCATTAGCGGCCGAGTCCAAGAGACCCAGTACTTC. Translating gives CAISGRVQETQYF.

This clone was detected once. The CDR3 nucleotides are TGTGCCAGCAGCCACAGGGAAAGTAACTATGGCTACACCTTC. Translated, it gives CASSHRESNYGYTF. The genes are TRBV9 and TRBJ1-2; a weak D match, TRBD1 (6 bases). The CDR3 contains 14 residues. The germline gives CDR1 SGDLS, CDR2 YYNGEE. Trimming left V 4 bases short and J 1 base short, with 11 bases between.

This clone appeared a single time. The gene calls are TRBV10-3 and TRBJ2-5; 8 nucleotides match TRBD1. The trim removed 7 bases at V and 2 bases at J, leaving 9 bases unmatched. Germline V gene sequence: CDR1 ENHRY, CDR2 SYGVKD. The CDR3 totals 15 residues. The CDR3 is CAIIRTGPRQETQYF. In nucleotides, the CDR3 is TGTGCCATCATTAGGACAGGGCCACGGCAAGAGACCCAGTACTTC.

V is TRBV29-1 and J is TRBJ2-3; D gene ambiguous. V was clipped by 3 bases and J by 4 bases, with 11 bases between them. Germline loops: CDR1 SQVTM, CDR2 ANQGSEA. CDR3 size: 13 residues. The chain's CDR3 is CSVDAVGADTQYF. CDR3 coding DNA: TGCAGCGTTGATGCGGTAGGAGCAGATACGCAGTATTTT.

This chain links TRBV19 with TRBJ1-5, with TRBD1 matching over 8 bases. Unmatched junction bases numbered 8, after V lost 3 bases and J lost 7 bases. This CDR3 is built from 15 residues. Germline V CDR1 and CDR2: LNHDA, SQIVND (reference sequence). The CDR3 is CASSIGRTGPQPQHF. The CDR3 DNA sequence: TGTGCCAGTAGTATTGGCAGGACAGGGCCCCAGCCCCAGCATTTT.

This clone was counted a few times. The chain joins TRBV2 to TRBJ1-4; 10 nucleotides agree with TRBD1. This CDR3 contains 14 residues. V trimming: 8 bases; J trimming: 6 bases; junction bases outside the gene matches: 6. The germline V gene encodes CDR1 SNHLY and CDR2 FYNNEI. The CDR3 sequence: CASWPGQGYEKLFF. The DNA for the CDR3 is TGTGCCAGCTGGCCGGGACAGGGGTATGAAAAACTGTTTTTT.

The chain recombines TRBV7-9 with TRBJ2-5, with 7 bases identical to TRBD1. The V gene's germline CDR1 is SEHNR and CDR2 FQNEAQ (reference sequence). This CDR3 is built from 15 residues. The junction had 11 bases not matched to a gene; V was cut back by 5 bases and J by 5 bases. The CDR3 coding sequence is TGTGCCAGCAGCCCCCCAGCAGGGGGTATGGAGACCCAGTACTTC. The encoded protein is CASSPPAGGMETQYF.

The chain carries TRBV6-5 and TRBJ1-2; TRBD1 might be the D (6 bases). Germline CDR1 and CDR2: MNHEY and SVGAGI. CDR3 length: 11 amino acids. Trimming pared 6 bases from V and 14 bases from J, leaving 16 bases between. In nucleotides, the CDR3 is TGTGCCAGCAGACTACAGGGTCCAGAAACCTTC. Residues: CASRLQGPETF.

This chain's CDR3 is CASSPQGVNTEAFF. CDR3 nucleotides: TGTGCCAGCTCACCACAAGGGGTTAACACTGAAGCTTTCTTT. The chain combines TRBV18 with TRBJ1-1, with D possibly matching TRBD1 (5 bases). The germline V gene encodes CDR1 KGHSH and CDR2 LQKENI. V was shortened by 1 base and J by 2 bases, with 8 bases between the two germline ends. The CDR3 is 14 residues long.

In this sample, this clone turned up many times. V usage is TRBV7-3 and J usage is TRBJ2-2; perhaps TRBD2 as D (6 bases). Trimming cost V 3 bases and J 5 bases, with 7 bases left between them. The length of the CDR3 is 13 residues. Germline assignment: CDR1 SGHTA and CDR2 FQGTGA. DNA of the CDR3: TGTGCCAGCAGCTTCGCGGGGACCGGGGAGCTGTTTTTT. It translates to CASSFAGTGELFF.

This chain uses TRBV5-1 with TRBJ1-5; D ambiguous. Looked up from germline, CDR1 is SGHRS and CDR2 is YFSETQ. V was trimmed by 0 bases and J by 5 bases, leaving 12 bases between them. This CDR3 spans 15 amino acids. The CDR3 bases are TGCGCCAGCAGCTTGGGGCACACCAGCGATCAGCCCCAGCATTTT. Protein product: CASSLGHTSDQPQHF.

V gene TRBV19 combines with J gene TRBJ1-1, with 7 bases that match TRBD1. J lost 5 bases, V lost 2 bases, and 5 bases had no gene match. Germline CDR1 reads LNHDA; CDR2 reads SQIVND (reference sequence). The CDR3 totals 14 residues. The CDR3: CASSIRGLGTEAFF. In DNA form, the CDR3 reads TGTGCCAGTAGTATAAGGGGGCTGGGAACTGAAGCTTTCTTT.

This chain connects TRBV6-9 to TRBJ1-6; 8 bases align to TRBD1. With V trimmed by 5 bases and J by 7 bases, 7 bases remained unmatched. CDR1 and CDR2 from the germline V gene are MNHGY and SVAAGI. The CDR3 runs 15 residues. As DNA, the CDR3 is TGTGCCAGCAGTCCAGGGGGCATCACGAATTCACCCCTCCACTTT. This sequence encodes CASSPGGITNSPLHF.

The chain joins TRBV15 to TRBJ1-4; D is unclear. Germline CDR1 and CDR2: LNHNV and YYDKDF (reference sequence). The CDR3 length is 16 residues. Trimming pared 3 bases from V and 8 bases from J, leaving 19 bases between. The CDR3 coding sequence is TGTGCCACCAGCAGTGTTGGGCTGTCGTTTGGCGAAAAACTGTTTTTT. This translates into CATSSVGLSFGEKLFF.

The V and J genes are TRBV18 and TRBJ2-1; 13 nucleotides match TRBD2. From germline, CDR1 is KGHSH and CDR2 LQKENI. V was pared by 3 bases and J by 8 bases, with 7 bases of the junction left unmatched. This CDR3 is 16 amino acids long. In DNA, the CDR3 is TGTGCCAGCTCACCCATAACTAGCGGGGGGGCGGATGAGCAGTTCTTC. This sequence encodes CASSPITSGGADEQFF.

This clone appeared once. The chain employs TRBV10-3 and TRBJ2-2; D uncertain. CDR1 and CDR2 from the germline V gene are ENHRY and SYGVKD. Trimming stripped 2 bases from V and 9 bases from J, with 13 bases between. The CDR3 is made up of 14 amino acids. The CDR3 here is CAISEGLETRELFF. As DNA, the CDR3 is TGTGCCATCAGTGAGGGGCTGGAAACCCGGGAGCTGTTTTTT.

This clone was seen more than once but under ten times. This chain links TRBV5-6 with TRBJ1-4; weak D call: TRBD1 (5 bases). V was pared by 4 bases and J by 7 bases, with 26 bases between. The CDR3 sequence is 18 residues long. Germline V CDR1 and CDR2: SGHDT, YYEEEE. For the CDR3, the DNA is TGTGCCAGCAGCAAAATGCTGGTTGGGAGGGGCCGCGGTGAAAAACTGTTTTTT. It specifies CASSKMLVGRGRGEKLFF.

The chain combines TRBV5-1 with TRBJ1-6; 9 bases align to TRBD1. The CDR3 is 15 amino acids. The V gene end was trimmed by 0 bases and the J gene end by 6 bases; junction bases not matched to a gene: 1. CDR1 is SGHRS, CDR2 YFSETQ, per germline. Here the CDR3 DNA reads TGCGCCAGCAGCTTGGCGGACAGGGGTAATTCACCCCTCCACTTT. Its translation: CASSLADRGNSPLHF.

This chain links TRBV6-5 with TRBJ1-1, with D possibly TRBD1 on 6 matching bases. The V end was cut by 6 bases, the J end by 5 bases, with 19 bases between. The CDR3 length is 15 residues. Germline V lookup: CDR1 MNHEY, CDR2 SVGAGI. CDR3 nucleotides: TGTGCCAGCAGCCCCCTTGGGGGCGCGGGTACTGAAGCTTTCTTT. This sequence encodes CASSPLGGAGTEAFF.

The rearrangement uses TRBV11-2 and TRBJ2-3; 8 bases are a match to TRBD2. This CDR3 contains 14 residues. V was pared by 4 bases and J by 4 bases, with 4 bases of the junction left unmatched. Germline V gene lookup returns CDR1 SGHAT and CDR2 FQNNGV. CDR3 bases: TGTGCCAGCAGCTCGGGACTAGGAGCAGATACGCAGTATTTT. Translation: CASSSGLGADTQYF.

The chain joins TRBV5-4 to TRBJ2-3, with no clear D. Between the trimmed V and J ends, which lost 7 bases and 0 bases, there was a span of 6 bases. The germline gives CDR1 SGHNT, CDR2 YYREEE (reference sequence). This CDR3 is 12 amino acids long. CDR3 nucleotides: TGTGCCAGCGGCATCAGCACAGATACGCAGTATTTT. As protein: CASGISTDTQYF.

V and J are TRBV2 and TRBJ2-1, with TRBD2 matching over 13 bases. After removal of 6 bases from V and 4 bases from J, the junction contained 3 bases not matched to a gene. CDR3 length: 15 amino acids. CDR1 and CDR2 from the germline V gene are SNHLY and FYNNEI. The chain's CDR3 is CASRTTSGGYNEQFF. The CDR3 DNA reads as TGTGCCAGCAGGACGACTAGCGGGGGGTACAATGAGCAGTTCTTC.

This clone was seen only once. V gene TRBV25-1 combines with J gene TRBJ2-3, with 8 bases fitting TRBD2. CDR3 size: 14 residues. The J segment lost 6 bases and the V segment lost 4 bases, leaving 6 bases of the junction unmatched. Germline-derived CDR1 and CDR2 are MGHDK and SYGVNS. Here the CDR3 DNA reads TGTGCCAGCAGTGGCGGGAGGCATTTCGATACGCAGTATTTT. Residues: CASSGGRHFDTQYF. Supplemented by reference TRBV25-1 and TRBJ2-3, the full variable domain reads EADIYQTPRYLVIGTGKKITLECSQTMGHDKMYWYQQDPGMELHLIHYSYGVNSTEKGDLSSESTVSRIRTEHFPLTLESARPSHTSQYLCASSGGRHFDTQYFGPGTRLTVL.